This T cell receptor (beta chain) was captured in a study of T-cell reconstitution after alpha-beta-depleted transplantation in children. The table lists this clonotype with a few counts. Its antigen is currently unknown. Findings of the study overall: Some patients' high day-60 TCRbeta diversity was traced to surviving recipient T cells and thymic progenitors. From newly produced T cells came most of the T-cell counts and diversity one year after transplant. Several hundred rapidly expanded clones from non-depleted graft cells reportedly supplied alpha-beta T cells about two months post-transplant.

The CDR3 sequence is 14 residues long. Looked up from germline, CDR1 is SEHNR and CDR2 is FQNEAQ (reference sequence). Trimming cost V 4 bases and J 1 base; bases outside gene matches: 2. Preparation of the TCRbeta library used unique molecular identifiers. TCRdb itself ran the PCR reads through MiXCR, one entry per CDR3 protein. This sample carries under 450,000 distinct CDR3 sequences, around 15% of them seen once, and the ten largest clones take 29%. The chain recombines TRBV7-9 with TRBJ2-3, with TRBD2 matching 7 bases. The source is a boy under two years old who had a stem cell transplant for Wiskott-Aldrich syndrome, so the T cells may come from the graft donor. Source: PBMCs, mostly from graft donor cells, taken 360 days after TCRalphabeta/CD19-depleted stem cell transplant. As DNA, the CDR3 is TGTGCCAGCAGCTCTGGGAGGGGCACAGATACGCAGTATTTT. Its protein product is CASSSGRGTDTQYF.